This TCR beta chain was observed in a study of immune heterogeneity within non-small cell lung tumors. A first 10-cycle multiplex round used 32 V-gene and 13 J-gene primers on TCR beta CDR3. TCRdb recomputed calls from the multiplex PCR reads with MiXCR, one row per CDR3 protein. The sample carries approximately 5,000 distinct CDR3 sequences, around 23% recorded once. Worth noting for this clonotype: What it binds is unknown.

Study-wide results and caveats: Local T-cell clonality tracked moderately but significantly with local tumor mutational burden, giving an R of about 0.34. Dominant CDR3 beta clonotypes repeated across a patient's tumor loci, while different loci held unique high-frequency clones.

Samples each supplied around 630 ng of bulk tumor genomic DNA as template. Widely spaced biopsies, several per primary tumor, were obtained at surgery. Their non-small cell lung cancer was newly diagnosed and untreated, and the patients underwent curative surgery. This receptor was obtained from a woman aged 60-75 years with non-small cell lung cancer. Sequencing was performed on lung tumor tissue.

CDR3 sequence: CASGLEVGAEAFF. CDR3 DNA sequence: TGTGCTAGTGGTTTGGAGGTTGGAGCTGAAGCTTTCTTT. The chain employs TRBV12-5 and TRBJ1-1; the D is unclear. This CDR3 comprises 13 residues. V lost 1 base, J lost 6 bases, and 9 bases lay in between. Germline CDR1 is LGHNT and CDR2 is FRNRAP.